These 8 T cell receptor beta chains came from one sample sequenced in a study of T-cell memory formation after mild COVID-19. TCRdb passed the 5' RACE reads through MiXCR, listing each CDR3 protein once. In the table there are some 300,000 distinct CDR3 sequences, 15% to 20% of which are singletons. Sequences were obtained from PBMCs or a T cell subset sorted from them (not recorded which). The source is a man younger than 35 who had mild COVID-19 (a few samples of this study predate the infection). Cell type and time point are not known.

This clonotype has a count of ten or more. CDR3 loop: CASSSRGPQSNQPQHF. The CDR3 nucleotides are TGTGCCAGCAGTTCTAGAGGTCCCCAAAGCAATCAGCCCCAGCATTTT. The rearrangement joins TRBV6-5 to TRBJ1-5; D is ambiguous. The CDR3 is made up of 16 amino acids. From germline, CDR1 is MNHEY and CDR2 SVGAGI. V was pared by 4 bases and J by 1 base, with 14 bases between.

The CDR3: CASSFDRGLYEQYF. DNA of the CDR3: TGTGCCAGCAGCTTCGATCGAGGCCTCTACGAGCAGTACTTC. This rearrangement joins TRBV27 to TRBJ2-7; D is ambiguous. Germline-derived CDR1 and CDR2 are MNHEY and SMNVEV (reference sequence). Trimming cost V 6 bases and J 3 bases, with 15 bases left between them. CDR3 size: 14 residues.

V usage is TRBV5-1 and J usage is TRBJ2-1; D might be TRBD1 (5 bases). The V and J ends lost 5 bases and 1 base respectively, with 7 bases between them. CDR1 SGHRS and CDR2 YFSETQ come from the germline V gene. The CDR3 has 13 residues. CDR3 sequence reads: CASRQESYNEQFF. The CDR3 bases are TGCGCCAGCAGACAGGAGTCCTACAATGAGCAGTTCTTC.

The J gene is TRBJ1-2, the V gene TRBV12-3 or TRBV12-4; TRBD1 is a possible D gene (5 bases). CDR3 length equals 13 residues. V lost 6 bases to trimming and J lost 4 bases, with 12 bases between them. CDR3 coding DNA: TGTGCCAGCAGGCCGGGACCGACCTATGGCTACACCTTC. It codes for CASRPGPTYGYTF.

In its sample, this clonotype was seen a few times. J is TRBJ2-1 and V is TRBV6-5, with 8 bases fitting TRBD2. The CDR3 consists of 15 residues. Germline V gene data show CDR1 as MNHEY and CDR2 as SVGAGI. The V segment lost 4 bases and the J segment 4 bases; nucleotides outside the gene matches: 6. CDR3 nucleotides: TGTGCCAGCAGTTCTATTAGCGGGGCGTACAATGAGCAGTTCTTC. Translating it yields CASSSISGAYNEQFF.

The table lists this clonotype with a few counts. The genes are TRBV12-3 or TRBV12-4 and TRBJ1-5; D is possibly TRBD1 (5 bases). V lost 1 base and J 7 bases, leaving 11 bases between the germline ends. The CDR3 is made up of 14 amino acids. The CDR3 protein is CASSLGGRVQPQHF. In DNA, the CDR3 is TGTGCCAGCAGTTTAGGAGGCAGGGTACAGCCCCAGCATTTT.

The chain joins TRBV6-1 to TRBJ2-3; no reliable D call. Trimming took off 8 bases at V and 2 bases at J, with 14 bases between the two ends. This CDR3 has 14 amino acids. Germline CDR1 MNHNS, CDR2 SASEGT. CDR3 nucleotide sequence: TGTGCCAGCGCACCTCAGGATCCCACAGATACGCAGTATTTT. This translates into CASAPQDPTDTQYF.

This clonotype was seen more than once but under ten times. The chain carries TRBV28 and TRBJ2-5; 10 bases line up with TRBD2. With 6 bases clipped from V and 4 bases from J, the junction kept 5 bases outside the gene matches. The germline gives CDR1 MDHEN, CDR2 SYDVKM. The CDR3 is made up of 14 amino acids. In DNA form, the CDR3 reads TGTGCCAGCAGGAAAAGCGGGGGGGTAGAGACCCAGTACTTC. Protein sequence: CASRKSGGVETQYF.